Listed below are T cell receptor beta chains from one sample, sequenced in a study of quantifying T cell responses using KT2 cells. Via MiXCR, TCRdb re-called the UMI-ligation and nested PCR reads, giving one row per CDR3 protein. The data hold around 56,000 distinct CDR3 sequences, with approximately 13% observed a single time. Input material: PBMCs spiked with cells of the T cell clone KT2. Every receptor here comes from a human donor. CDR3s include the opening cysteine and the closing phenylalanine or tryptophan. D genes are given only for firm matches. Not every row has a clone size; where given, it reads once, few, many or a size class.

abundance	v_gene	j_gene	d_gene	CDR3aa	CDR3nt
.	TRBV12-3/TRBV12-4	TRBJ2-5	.	CASSLAGRSQETQYF	TGTGCCAGCAGTTTAGCGGGGCGTTCCCAAGAGACCCAGTACTTC
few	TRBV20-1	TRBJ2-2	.	CSARQSELAGELFF	TGCAGTGCTAGACAATCGGAACTAGCCGGGGAGCTGTTTTTT
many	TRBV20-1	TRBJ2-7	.	CSASPLLGRYEQYF	TGCAGTGCTAGCCCCTTACTAGGCCGCTACGAGCAGTACTTC
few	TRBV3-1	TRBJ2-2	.	CASSQGSSGGAGELFF	TGTGCCAGCAGCCAAGGATCGAGCGGCGGGGCCGGGGAGCTGTTTTTT
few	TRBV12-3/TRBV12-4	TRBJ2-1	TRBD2	CASRRSGTSTRGEQFF	TGTGCCAGCAGGAGATCCGGGACTAGTACCCGAGGGGAGCAGTTCTTC
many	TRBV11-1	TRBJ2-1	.	CASSLAGYEQFF	TGTGCCAGCAGCTTAGCGGGCTATGAGCAGTTCTTC
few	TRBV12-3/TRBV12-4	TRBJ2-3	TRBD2	CASSLRWSGRGADTQYF	TGTGCCAGCAGTTTACGGTGGAGCGGGAGAGGAGCAGATACGCAGTATTTT
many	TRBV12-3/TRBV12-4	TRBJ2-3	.	CASSNPGFTDTQYF	TGTGCCAGCAGCAATCCGGGCTTCACAGATACGCAGTATTTT
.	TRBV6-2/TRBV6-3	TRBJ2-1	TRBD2	CASSYPGTSGNNEQFF	TGTGCCAGCAGTTACCCCGGGACTAGCGGGAACAATGAGCAGTTCTTC
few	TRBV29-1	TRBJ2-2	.	CSVGGAGELFF	TGCAGCGTTGGAGGCGCCGGGGAGCTGTTTTTT
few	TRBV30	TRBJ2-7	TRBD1	CAWTYRGLSEQYF	TGTGCCTGGACCTACAGGGGGCTGAGCGAGCAGTACTTC
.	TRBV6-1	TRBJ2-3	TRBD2	CASSEPGLAGPFTQYF	TGTGCCAGCAGTGAACCGGGACTAGCGGGGCCGTTTACGCAGTATTTT
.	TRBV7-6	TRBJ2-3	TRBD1	CASSRRDRVNTDTQYF	TGTGCCAGCAGCCGCCGGGACAGGGTAAACACAGATACGCAGTATTTT
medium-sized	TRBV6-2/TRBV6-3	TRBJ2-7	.	CASSPDPAGSYEQYF	TGTGCCAGCAGTCCCGACCCAGCAGGTTCCTACGAGCAGTACTTC
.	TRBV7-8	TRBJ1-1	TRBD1	CASSSRDRGHAFF	TGTGCCAGCAGCTCCCGGGACAGGGGGCACGCTTTCTTT
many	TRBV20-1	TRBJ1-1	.	CSARDYGGKAFF	TGCAGTGCTAGAGATTATGGAGGGAAAGCTTTCTTT
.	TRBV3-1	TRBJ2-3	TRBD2	CASSPFGGSTDTQYF	TGTGCCAGCAGCCCTTTCGGGGGGAGCACAGATACGCAGTATTTT
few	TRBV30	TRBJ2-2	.	CAWSGAANTGELFF	TGTGCCTGGAGTGGGGCTGCGAACACCGGGGAGCTGTTTTTT
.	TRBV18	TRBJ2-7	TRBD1	CASSPPTGDLYEQYF	TGTGCCAGCTCACCACCGACAGGGGACCTCTACGAGCAGTACTTC
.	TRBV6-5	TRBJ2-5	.	CASSYGRGFQETQYF	TGTGCCAGCAGTTATGGGCGGGGTTTCCAAGAGACCCAGTACTTC
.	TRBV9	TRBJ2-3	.	CASSVVGLTDTQYF	TGTGCCAGCAGCGTAGTCGGCCTCACAGATACGCAGTATTTT
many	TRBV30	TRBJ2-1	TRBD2	CAWSRGTSGYNEQFF	TGTGCCTGGAGCCGTGGGACTAGCGGTTACAATGAGCAGTTCTTC
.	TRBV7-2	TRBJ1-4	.	CASSLGGCNEKLFF	TGTGCCAGCAGCTTAGGGGGGTGTAATGAAAAACTGTTTTTT
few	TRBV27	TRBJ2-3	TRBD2	CASSLRGGGSGTQYF	TGTGCCAGCAGTTTACGGGGGGGGGGTTCGGGTACGCAGTATTTT
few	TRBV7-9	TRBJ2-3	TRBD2	CASSLVTAGGTDTQYF	TGTGCCAGCAGCTTAGTTACTGCGGGAGGTACAGATACGCAGTATTTT
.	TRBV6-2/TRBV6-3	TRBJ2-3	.	CASKNRARSTDTQYF	TGTGCCAGCAAAAACAGAGCGAGGAGCACAGATACGCAGTATTTT
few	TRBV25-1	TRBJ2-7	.	CASSDTTVSYEQYF	TGTGCCAGCAGTGATACGACGGTTTCCTACGAGCAGTACTTC
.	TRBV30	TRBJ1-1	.	CAWSPQGEANTEAFF	TGTGCCTGGTCCCCCCAAGGTGAGGCGAACACTGAAGCTTTCTTT
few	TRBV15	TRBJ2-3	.	CATSREGDTDTQYF	TGTGCCACCAGCAGAGAGGGCGACACAGATACGCAGTATTTT
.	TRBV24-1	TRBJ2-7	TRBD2	CATSADPRGVYEQYF	TGTGCCACCAGTGCCGACCCTCGGGGGGTCTACGAGCAGTACTTC
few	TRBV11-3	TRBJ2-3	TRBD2	CASSLGIRSTSEGDTQYF	TGTGCCAGCAGCTTAGGCATCCGCTCGACTAGCGAGGGAGATACGCAGTATTTT
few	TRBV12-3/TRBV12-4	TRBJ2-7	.	CASRGPRYEQYF	TGTGCCAGCAGGGGACCTCGATACGAGCAGTACTTC
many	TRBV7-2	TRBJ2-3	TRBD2	CASSLKGTSGSTYTQYF	TGTGCCAGCAGCTTGAAGGGGACTAGCGGGAGTACTTATACGCAGTATTTT
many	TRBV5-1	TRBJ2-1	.	CASSLESQGEQFF	TGCGCCAGCAGTCTCGAGTCACAGGGTGAGCAGTTCTTC
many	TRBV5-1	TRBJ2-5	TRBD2	CASSLVPGLAGQETQYF	TGCGCCAGCAGCTTGGTCCCGGGACTAGCGGGACAAGAGACCCAGTACTTC
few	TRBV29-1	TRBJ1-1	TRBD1	CSVSGSGGGLNTEAFF	TGCAGCGTCTCCGGTAGCGGAGGGGGCTTGAACACTGAAGCTTTCTTT
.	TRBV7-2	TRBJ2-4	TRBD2	CASSLVKPIAGLAKNIQYF	TGTGCCAGCAGCTTAGTAAAACCTATAGCGGGCCTTGCCAAAAACATTCAGTACTTC
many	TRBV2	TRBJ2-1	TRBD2	CASSEVGEGEQFF	TGTGCCAGCAGTGAGGTCGGGGAGGGAGAGCAGTTCTTC
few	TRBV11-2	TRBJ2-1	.	CASSLVKRPNEQFF	TGTGCCAGCAGCTTAGTCAAGAGACCTAATGAGCAGTTCTTC
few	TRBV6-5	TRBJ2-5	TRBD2	CASGFYPGLAGGGETQYF	TGTGCCAGCGGGTTCTATCCGGGACTAGCGGGAGGAGGGGAGACCCAGTACTTC
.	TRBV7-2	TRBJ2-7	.	CASSPQTVLPYEQYF	TGTGCCAGCAGCCCACAGACAGTACTCCCCTACGAGCAGTACTTC
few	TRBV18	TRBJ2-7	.	CASSAPDRLSEQYF	TGTGCCAGCTCCGCCCCGGACCGTTTGAGCGAGCAGTACTTC
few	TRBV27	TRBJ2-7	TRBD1	CASKIGAGGTYEQYF	TGTGCCAGCAAAATCGGGGCAGGGGGTACCTACGAGCAGTACTTC
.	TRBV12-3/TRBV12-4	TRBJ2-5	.	CASSFSLGKKETQYF	TGTGCCAGCAGTTTCAGTCTAGGGAAGAAAGAGACCCAGTACTTC
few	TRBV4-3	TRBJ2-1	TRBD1	CASSQTESGTGGNEQFF	TGCGCCAGCAGCCAAACTGAGTCCGGGACAGGGGGCAATGAGCAGTTCTTC
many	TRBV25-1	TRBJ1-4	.	CASSDRGRRQEKLFF	TGTGCCAGCAGTGATCGGGGGCGGAGGCAGGAAAAACTGTTTTTT
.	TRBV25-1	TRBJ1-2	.	CASSEGPDYGYTF	TGTGCCAGCAGTGAGGGGCCTGACTATGGCTACACCTTC
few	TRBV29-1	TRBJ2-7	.	CSVFDWQSPLEQYF	TGCAGCGTCTTTGACTGGCAGTCCCCTCTCGAGCAGTACTTC
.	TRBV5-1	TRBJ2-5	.	CASSHGQSQETQYF	TGCGCCAGCAGCCACGGACAGTCACAGGAGACCCAGTACTTC
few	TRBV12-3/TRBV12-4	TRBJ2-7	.	CASSPTRIGGEQYF	TGTGCCAGCAGTCCTACTAGGATTGGGGGAGAGCAGTACTTC